The clone carrying this TCR beta chain has more than one count but fewer than ten. Its target is unknown. The data are from a study of T cells in Graves' hyperthyroidism and ophthalmopathy. Study-level information: Peripheral blood draws took place at initial diagnosis, ahead of any treatment. Study results and caveats: Most thyroid-expanded clonotypes above 0.001 were also found in blood.

Active moderate-to-severe ophthalmopathy, Clinical Activity Score at least 3, NOSPECS at least 4, under 3 months' duration. Researchers amplified the TCR beta CDR3 regions from RNA transcripts. An initial round of RT-PCR targeting the TCR CDR3 relied on the HTBI primer set. TCRdb reanalysed the multiplex PCR reads using MiXCR and keeps one entry per CDR3 protein. This sample has about 610,000 distinct CDR3 sequences, with roughly 15% found just once. The germline V gene has CDR1 MNHEY and CDR2 SMNVEV (reference sequence). This CDR3 region has 14 residues. V gave up 4 bases and J gave up 3 bases, with 13 bases separating them.

Material for sequencing was blood. The chain employs TRBV27 and TRBJ2-7; D perhaps matches TRBD2 (5 bases). This TCR was sampled from a woman in her 40s with Graves' ophthalmopathy. The CDR3 here is CASSSGSIIYEQYF. Written as DNA, the CDR3 is TGTGCCAGCAGTTCGGGGTCAATCATCTACGAGCAGTACTTC.